These T cell receptor beta chains were read from a single sample in a study of T cells in localized non-small cell lung cancer. TCRdb's copy holds only in-frame clones and misses some; the assay was immunoSEQ multiplex PCR. The sample has about 48,000 clones; 60% to 85% are singletons. The sequencing used peripheral blood, collected before any cancer treatment. The receptors derive from a man aged 40 to 70 with stage I squamous cell lung carcinoma. The CDR3 runs from the conserved cysteine through the conserved F or W. The order of the fields is CDR3 protein, CDR3 DNA, V gene, J gene, D gene, clone size. D genes are given only for firm matches. Clone size is not always given. Where it is, it says once, few, many or a class for expanded clones.

CASSIRLPGNEKLFF	TGTGCCAGTAGTATAAGGTTGCCCGGGAACGAAAAACTGTTTTTT	TRBV19	TRBJ1-4	-	-
CASSPEGTGGWQETQYF	TGTGCCAGCAGCCCAGAAGGTACAGGGGGTTGGCAAGAGACCCAGTACTTC	TRBV11-1	TRBJ2-5	TRBD1	-
CASIRGPTEAFF	TGTGCCAGTATTCGGGGGCCCACTGAAGCTTTCTTT	TRBV19	TRBJ1-1	-	-
CASSPTGQGGEQFF	TGTGCCAGCAGCCCCACCGGACAGGGTGGAGAGCAGTTCTTC	TRBV5-6	TRBJ2-1	TRBD1	-
CASSVEAGPSLNYGYTF	TGTGCCAGCAGCGTAGAGGCAGGACCTTCACTTAACTATGGCTACACCTTC	TRBV9	TRBJ1-2	-	-
CASSLATGPHEQYF	TGTGCCAGCAGCTTAGCGACAGGGCCCCACGAGCAGTACTTC	TRBV7-2	TRBJ2-7	TRBD1	-
CASSQQGVPNTGELFF	TGCGCCAGCAGCCAGCAGGGAGTTCCGAACACCGGGGAGCTGTTTTTT	TRBV4-1	TRBJ2-2	-	once
CASSPGQKNTEAFF	TGTGCCAGCTCACCCGGGCAGAAGAACACTGAAGCTTTCTTT	TRBV18	TRBJ1-1	-	-
CASSPQGNNEQFF	TGTGCCAGCAGTCCGCAGGGGAACAATGAGCAGTTCTTC	TRBV6-5	TRBJ2-1	-	-
CASSQDQLQGDGNTIYF	TGTGCCAGCAGCCAAGACCAACTACAGGGAGATGGAAACACCATATATTTT	TRBV4-2	TRBJ1-3	-	-
CASSLTGSNTEAFF	TGTGCCAGCAGCTTAACAGGTTCTAACACTGAAGCTTTCTTT	TRBV7-9	TRBJ1-1	-	-
CATRPGGVYNEQFF	TGTGCCACCAGGCCGGGGGGCGTCTACAATGAGCAGTTCTTC	TRBV6-6	TRBJ2-1	-	-
CASSFDVRASEAFF	TGTGCCAGCAGCTTCGACGTTCGAGCTTCGGAAGCTTTCTTT	TRBV11-2	TRBJ1-1	-	medium-sized
CASSRQGKRETQYF	TGTGCCAGCTCCCGACAGGGGAAGAGGGAGACCCAGTACTTC	TRBV6-1	TRBJ2-5	TRBD1	-
CASSTKGDSPLHF	TGTGCCAGTAGTACAAAAGGTGATTCACCCCTCCACTTT	TRBV19	TRBJ1-6	-	-